The 13 T cell receptor beta chains listed next were all sequenced from one sample in a study of blood T cell repertoires in COVID-19. This table comes from immunoSEQ multiplex PCR, and its TCRdb copy is limited to in-frame clones, with some not included. The table shows 52,000 or so clones, with about four fifths occurring only once. Sequencing input: peripheral blood. The receptors stem from a human donor in a cohort sampled during active COVID-19.

The V call is TRBV11-3, the J call TRBJ2-3; TRBD2 might be the D (6 bases). The V gene lost 3 bases and the J gene lost 3 bases, with 10 bases spanning the gap. CDR1 is SGHNT and CDR2 is YENEEA in the germline V gene. The CDR3 covers 14 residues. DNA of the CDR3: TGTGCCAGCAGCTTTGGACTATCTACAGATACGCAGTATTTT. Translation: CASSFGLSTDTQYF.

This rearrangement joins TRBV4-3 to TRBJ2-7; D may be TRBD2 (6 bases). From germline, CDR1 is LGHNA and CDR2 YSLEER. This CDR3 is 14 amino acids long. The V end was cut by 4 bases, the J end by 4 bases, with 14 bases between. The CDR3 bases are TGCGCCAGCAGCCTCTACCGGGGGTTGTACGAGCAGTACTTC. Translating it yields CASSLYRGLYEQYF.

There are a few counts of this clone. This chain connects TRBV7-9 to TRBJ2-7; D gene unclear. This CDR3 region has 11 residues. Trimming stripped 3 bases from V and 6 bases from J, with 6 bases between. Germline V gene lookup returns CDR1 SEHNR and CDR2 FQNEAQ (reference sequence). CDR3 protein: CASSFGLEQYF. The DNA of the CDR3 is TGTGCCAGCAGCTTTGGCCTCGAGCAGTACTTC.

This clone has more than one count but fewer than ten. The rearrangement links TRBV7-9 to TRBJ1-1; 8 bases agree with TRBD1. This CDR3 is built from 15 residues. J lost 5 bases, V lost 0 bases, and 5 bases had no gene match. Germline-derived CDR1 and CDR2 are SEHNR and FQNEAQ (reference sequence). The DNA of the CDR3 is TGTGCCAGCAGCTTAGCAGGACAGGGAGATACTGAAGCTTTCTTT. Translated, it gives CASSLAGQGDTEAFF.

The chain has TRBV3-1 (or the pseudogene TRBV3-2) and TRBJ2-7; 7 bases align to TRBD2. After removal of 2 bases from V and 2 bases from J, the junction contained 3 bases not matched to a gene. Germline V gene sequence: CDR1 LGHDT, CDR2 YNNKEL (reference sequence). This CDR3 comprises 14 residues. Written as DNA, the CDR3 is TGTGCCAGCAGCCAACCTAGCGGCCCCTACGAGCAGTACTTC. This sequence encodes CASSQPSGPYEQYF.

This chain joins TRBV6-2 or TRBV6-3 and TRBJ1-5; tentative D call: TRBD1 (6 bases). This CDR3 region has 18 residues. Germline V lookup: CDR1 MNHEY, CDR2 SVGEGT. Deletions cut 5 bases from V and 0 bases from J, with 20 bases between. The CDR3 reads CASSRLSKGGYSNQPQHF. Written as DNA, the CDR3 is TGTGCCAGCAGTCGCCTGTCCAAAGGGGGTTATAGCAATCAGCCCCAGCATTTT.

The V gene is TRBV19, the J gene TRBJ2-7, with 9 nucleotides matching TRBD1. The CDR3 consists of 15 residues. Germline CDR1 LNHDA, CDR2 SQIVND (reference sequence). The trim removed 4 bases at V and 1 base at J, leaving 5 bases unmatched. CDR3 DNA sequence: TGTGCCAGTAGTACAACCGGGACAGGGTCCTACGAGCAGTACTTC. Translated, it gives CASSTTGTGSYEQYF.

The chain couples TRBV6-5 to TRBJ1-1; TRBD1 aligns across 11 bases. This CDR3 contains 15 residues. The V gene end was trimmed by 6 bases and the J gene end by 1 base; junction bases not matched to a gene: 4. Germline V gives CDR1 MNHEY, CDR2 SVGAGI. The CDR3 DNA reads TGTGCCAGCAGGGGGGACAGGGGGTGGAACACTGAAGCTTTCTTT. It is translated as CASRGDRGWNTEAFF.

V and J are TRBV11-1 and TRBJ2-7; 8 nucleotides align to TRBD1. V was clipped by 3 bases and J by 4 bases; unmatched bases: 5. CDR1 is SGHAT, CDR2 FQDESV, per germline (reference sequence). The CDR3 is 14 residues long. The CDR3 spells CASSFSTGAYEQYF. The DNA of the CDR3 is TGTGCCAGCAGCTTCTCGACAGGGGCGTACGAGCAGTACTTC. Drawing the rest from reference TRBV11-1 and TRBJ2-7, the complete variable domain is EAEVAQSPRYKITEKSQAVAFWCDPISGHATLYWYRQILGQGPELLVQFQDESVVDDSQLPKDRFSAERLKGVDSTLKIQPAELGDSAMYLCASSFSTGAYEQYFGPGTRLTVT.

J is TRBJ2-7 and V is TRBV6-6; tentatively, D is TRBD2 (6 bases). Germline V lookup: CDR1 MNHNY, CDR2 SVGAGI (reference sequence). The CDR3 extends over 11 amino acids. V lost 8 bases to trimming and J lost 2 bases, with 7 bases between them. CDR3 protein: CASRRAYEQYF. CDR3 DNA sequence: TGTGCCAGCCGGAGGGCCTACGAGCAGTACTTC.

This clone showed up many times. V usage is TRBV27 and J usage is TRBJ2-7; possible D gene TRBD2, 6 bases. Germline CDR1 and CDR2: MNHEY and SMNVEV (reference sequence). V dropped 3 bases and J dropped 0 bases, with 15 bases sitting between them. The CDR3 is made up of 16 amino acids. This CDR3 reads CASSFDAGTNSYEQYF. CDR3 nucleotide sequence: TGTGCCAGCAGTTTTGACGCGGGGACCAACTCCTACGAGCAGTACTTC.

The chain carries TRBV21-1 and TRBJ1-2; TRBD1, the table's D call, was not compared with the DNA. TRBV21-1 is a pseudogene segment. There are 19 residues in the CDR3. This CDR3 is CASSKVPATSTWGYYGYTF. CDR3 in DNA: TGTGCCAGCAGCAAAGTTCCGGCGACCTCCACCTGGGGCTACTATGGCTACACCTTC.

The chain links TRBV10-3 to TRBJ2-1, with D possibly TRBD2 on 5 matching bases. Trimming took 5 bases from V and 7 from J, leaving 9 bases between them. Per the germline V gene, CDR1 is ENHRY and CDR2 is SYGVKD. The CDR3 consists of 12 residues. CDR3 bases: TGTGCCATCAGTAGTTCGGGGAATGAGCAGTTCTTC. It encodes CAISSSGNEQFF.